The 16 T cell receptor beta chains in this list originate from one sample, sequenced in a study of response to subunit inactivated influenza vaccine. TCRdb used MiXCR to reprocess the RT-PCR reads, holding one entry per CDR3 protein. The top ten hold under 13% of the sample, which has roughly 180,000 distinct CDR3 sequences, about 10% seen once. Source: non-naive T cells sorted from PBMCs, taken on the day of vaccination. These receptors all come from a man aged 50 or older who received an inactivated influenza vaccine.

This clonotype has ten or more counts. The chain has TRBV25-1 and TRBJ2-1, with 7 bases matching TRBD2. The CDR3 is 15 residues long. From germline, CDR1 is MGHDK and CDR2 SYGVNS. Trimming removed 2 bases from V and 3 bases from J; junction bases left unmatched: 4. DNA of the CDR3: TGTGCCAGCAGTGAACTAGCGGCACTCTACAATGAGCAGTTCTTC. It is translated as CASSELAALYNEQFF. The complete variable domain, with remaining parts taken from reference TRBV25-1 and TRBJ2-1, reads EADIYQTPRYLVIGTGKKITLECSQTMGHDKMYWYQQDPGMELHLIHYSYGVNSTEKGDLSSESTVSRIRTEHFPLTLESARPSHTSQYLCASSELAALYNEQFFGPGTRLTVL.

The chain links TRBV9 to TRBJ2-7; no clear D gene. Germline lookup yields CDR1 SGDLS and CDR2 YYNGEE. This CDR3 spans 15 amino acids. The V end was cut by 0 bases, the J end by 1 base, with 11 bases between. CDR3: CASSVGVDGSYEQYF. Written as DNA, the CDR3 is TGTGCCAGCAGCGTAGGCGTAGACGGGTCCTACGAGCAGTACTTC. The whole variable domain, remainder taken from reference TRBV9 and TRBJ2-7, is DSGVTQTPKHLITATGQRVTLRCSPRSGDLSVYWYQQSLDQGLQFLIQYYNGEERAKGNILERFSAQQFPDLHSELNLSSLELGDSALYFCASSVGVDGSYEQYFGPGTRLTVT.

At least ten counts were recorded for this clonotype. The V gene is TRBV12-3 or TRBV12-4, the J gene TRBJ2-3; D is perhaps TRBD2 (5 bases). V lost 4 bases and J lost 4, with 9 bases in between. There are 13 residues in the CDR3. The CDR3 DNA follows: TGTGCCAGCAGTTCTATGCGGGCAGATACGCAGTATTTT. Translation gives CASSSMRADTQYF.

This clonotype occurred a few times. The chain carries TRBV12-3 or TRBV12-4 and TRBJ2-5; D might be TRBD1 (6 bases). The CDR3 is 13 amino acids. Trimming left V 7 bases short and J 2 bases short, with 11 bases between. CDR3 loop: CASNRAPQETQYF. CDR3 DNA: TGTGCCAGCAACAGGGCACCACAAGAGACCCAGTACTTC.

This clonotype showed up just a few times. The J gene is TRBJ2-5, the V gene TRBV20-1; D tentatively fits TRBD1 or TRBD2 (6 bases each). CDR3 length: 15 residues. V was pared by 3 bases and J by 6 bases, with 20 bases between. Per the germline V gene, CDR1 is DFQATT and CDR2 is SNEGSKA (reference sequence). Here the CDR3 reads CSARGGLATSKTQYF. For the CDR3, the DNA is TGCAGTGCTAGGGGGGGCCTAGCGACCTCAAAGACCCAGTACTTC.

The table lists this clonotype with a few counts. The CDR3 reads CATGTGQSNTEAFF. The CDR3 region has the DNA TGTGCCACTGGGACAGGGCAATCGAACACTGAAGCTTTCTTT. The chain uses TRBV7-9 and TRBJ1-1; TRBD1 matches at 9 bases. Germline V gene lookup returns CDR1 SEHNR and CDR2 FQNEAQ (reference sequence). J gave up 1 base and V 10 bases, and 7 bases lay outside the gene matches. The CDR3 runs to 14 residues.

The chain couples TRBV28 to TRBJ2-3; D might be TRBD1 (6 bases). CDR3 size: 12 residues. V lost 5 bases to trimming and J lost 13 bases, with 16 bases between them. The germline gives CDR1 MDHEN, CDR2 SYDVKM. DNA of the CDR3: TGTGCCAGCAGTGTCAGGGGAGCAAGGAAGTATTTT. This translates into CASSVRGARKYF.

This clonotype was recorded at least ten times. The chain has TRBV4-2 and TRBJ2-7, with TRBD2 matching 7 bases. After removal of 3 bases from V and 1 base from J, the junction contained 9 bases not matched to a gene. The length of the CDR3 is 16 residues. The germline gives CDR1 LGHNA, CDR2 YNFKEQ. The CDR3: CASSQGPGRESYEQYF. The CDR3 DNA is TGTGCCAGCAGCCAGGGACCTGGGAGGGAGTCCTACGAGCAGTACTTC.

This clonotype has at least ten counts. This sequence joins TRBV4-3 and TRBJ2-7; 14 nucleotides agree with TRBD2. The J segment lost 5 bases and the V segment lost 5 bases, leaving 8 bases of the junction unmatched. CDR3 length: 16 residues. Germline V gene sequence: CDR1 LGHNA, CDR2 YSLEER. The CDR3 loop reads CASSAETSGRVHEQYF. The CDR3 DNA is TGCGCCAGCAGCGCGGAGACTAGCGGGAGGGTCCACGAGCAGTACTTC.

This clonotype was seen a few times. The chain uses TRBV7-9 and TRBJ2-7, with D unresolved. Germline V CDR1 and CDR2: SEHNR, FQNEAQ (reference sequence). The V end lost 1 base, the J end lost 3 bases, and 13 bases lay between the germline ends. The CDR3 has 15 residues. DNA for the CDR3: TGTGCCAGCAGCTTAGACCGTAGCCTGAGCTACGAGCAGTACTTC. The encoded protein is CASSLDRSLSYEQYF.

This clonotype was observed many times. This chain links TRBV12-3 or TRBV12-4 with TRBJ2-1; D gene unclear. V was shortened by 6 bases and J by 4 bases, with 13 bases between the two germline ends. The CDR3 extends over 14 amino acids. The CDR3, as DNA: TGTGCCAGCAGCTTCCAAGCCGCATACAATGAGCAGTTCTTC. Amino acid sequence: CASSFQAAYNEQFF.

The chain has TRBV6-2 or TRBV6-3 and TRBJ2-3, with 15 bases matching TRBD2. Germline values: CDR1 MNHEY, CDR2 SVGEGT. The V gene end was trimmed by 4 bases and the J gene end by 6 bases; junction bases not matched to a gene: 8. This CDR3 spans 17 amino acids. CDR3 bases: TGTGCCAGCAGTTTCATCGGACTAGCGGGGGGGCGGGATACGCAGTATTTT. Encoded protein: CASSFIGLAGGRDTQYF.

The rearrangement joins TRBV20-1 to TRBJ2-7, with a weak D call TRBD1 (6 bases). Germline assignment: CDR1 DFQATT and CDR2 SNEGSKA (reference sequence). This CDR3 is 14 amino acids long. V shed 5 bases and J shed 0 bases, with 14 bases lying between them. Here the CDR3 reads CSARDTLASYEQYF. The CDR3 nucleotides read TGCAGTGCTCGGGACACCTTAGCCTCCTACGAGCAGTACTTC.

There are a few counts of this clonotype. The gene calls are TRBV20-1 and TRBJ2-7, with D perhaps TRBD1 (6 bases). V lost 0 bases, J lost 4 bases, and 16 bases lay in between. The CDR3 extends over 15 amino acids. Germline CDR1 DFQATT, CDR2 SNEGSKA (reference sequence). CDR3 coding DNA: TGCAGTGCTAGAGACCTAGGGCTACAGGGTTACGAGCAGTACTTC. Residues: CSARDLGLQGYEQYF.

This sequence joins TRBV4-3 and TRBJ2-3, with 9 bases that match TRBD1. The length of the CDR3 is 16 residues. The germline V gene has CDR1 LGHNA and CDR2 YSLEER. V trimming: 1 base; J trimming: 3 bases; junction bases outside the gene matches: 5. Here the CDR3 reads CASSQAGQGTTDTQYF. The CDR3 DNA is TGCGCCAGCAGCCAAGCTGGACAGGGGACGACAGATACGCAGTATTTT.

This clonotype appeared many times. The rearrangement uses TRBV12-3 or TRBV12-4 and TRBJ2-3; 7 bases agree with TRBD2. V was clipped by 3 bases and J by 2 bases; unmatched bases: 5. The CDR3 consists of 15 residues. This CDR3 is CASSFRAGVTDTQYF. The CDR3 nucleotides read TGTGCCAGCAGTTTTCGGGCGGGGGTCACAGATACGCAGTATTTT.